This T cell receptor beta chain was identified during a study of blood T cells in healthy people across ages. Sample-barcoded 5' priming and a J-beta primer mix drove a second PCR of roughly 6 to 12 cycles. TCRdb fed the 5' RACE reads into MiXCR, producing one record per CDR3 protein. Altogether some 1.4 million distinct CDR3 sequences are present, around 39% being singletons, with the ten largest covering 7.9%. General study findings and limits: Naive and antigen-experienced cells were not separated, limiting conclusive comparison.

In this sample, this clonotype turned up a few times. The antigen is undetermined. Between the trimmed V and J ends, which lost 0 bases and 15 bases, there was a span of 12 bases. This CDR3 spans 11 amino acids. Germline V CDR1 and CDR2: GTSNPN, SVGIG (reference sequence). This clonotype originated in a young woman in good health. Sequencing was done on a sample of blood. This chain uses TRBV30 with TRBJ2-1, with D perhaps matching TRBD2 (5 bases). The CDR3 coding sequence is TGTGCCTGGAGTGTACGCGGGCCCCGGTTCTTC. Its protein product is CAWSVRGPRFF.